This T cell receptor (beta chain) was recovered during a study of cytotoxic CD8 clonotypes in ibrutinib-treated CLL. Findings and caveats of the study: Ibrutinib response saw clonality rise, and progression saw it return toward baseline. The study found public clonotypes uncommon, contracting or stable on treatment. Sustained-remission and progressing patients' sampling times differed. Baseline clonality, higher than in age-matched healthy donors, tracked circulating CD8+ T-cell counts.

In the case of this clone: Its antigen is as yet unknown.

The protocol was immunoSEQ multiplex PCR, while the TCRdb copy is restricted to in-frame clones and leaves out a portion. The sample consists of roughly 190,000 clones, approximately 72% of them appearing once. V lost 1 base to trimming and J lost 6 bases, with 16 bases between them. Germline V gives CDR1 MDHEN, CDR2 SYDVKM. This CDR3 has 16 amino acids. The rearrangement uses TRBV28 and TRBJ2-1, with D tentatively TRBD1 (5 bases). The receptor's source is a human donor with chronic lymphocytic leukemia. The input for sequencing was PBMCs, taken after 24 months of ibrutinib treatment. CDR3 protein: CASSLLGDVSINEQFF. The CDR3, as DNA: TGTGCCAGCAGTTTATTAGGGGATGTCTCGATCAATGAGCAGTTCTTC.